This T cell receptor beta chain derives from a study of a mutant IDH1 vaccine in newly diagnosed glioma. About the research overall: Patients' prior therapy spanned radiotherapy, temozolomide, or both; most underwent both. Study outcomes and limitations: Changes to the top peripheral T cell clonotypes appeared unrelated to pseudoprogression. In 80% to 95% of patients, immune responses induced by the vaccine occurred.

This CDR3 is 18 amino acids long. The V and J ends lost 0 bases and 0 bases, in that order; junction bases with no gene match: 4. Germline V gene sequence: CDR1 SGHRS, CDR2 YFSETQ. A word on this clone: Its antigen is currently unknown.

Time point indicated: week 11, during vaccination. Every vaccination contained 300 ug of the mutant IDH1 20-mer peptide and was paired with topical imiquimod. The method was immunoSEQ multiplex PCR; TCRdb's version includes in-frame clones alone and lacks a portion of them. This table has tens of thousands of clones, roughly 70% appearing once. V gene TRBV5-1 combines with J gene TRBJ2-3; 13 bases match TRBD2. This sequence originates from a man aged 18 to 29 with glioma. Some clones in this sample may be carry-over from other donors' samples. Here the sequenced sample was peripheral blood mononuclear cells (PBMCs), taken from a glioma patient whose treatment included an IDH1 peptide vaccine. The chain's CDR3 is CASSLATSGGTSTDTQYF. In DNA, the CDR3 is TGCGCCAGCAGCTTGGCGACTAGCGGGGGGACTAGCACAGATACGCAGTATTTT.